Shown below are 11 T cell receptor beta chains from a single sample sequenced in a study of T cells after yellow fever vaccination. MiXCR, run by TCRdb on the 5' RACE reads, gives a single entry per CDR3 protein. The profile shows 300,000 to 400,000 distinct CDR3 sequences, about 8.7% of them singletons. This specimen was PBMCs, taken on the day of the first yellow fever vaccination. The receptors here all came from a man between 18 and 35 years old who received the YFV17D yellow fever vaccine.

V gene TRBV7-2 combines with J gene TRBJ2-3; a weak D match, TRBD1 (6 bases). Per the germline V gene, CDR1 is SGHTA and CDR2 is FQGNSA. V was trimmed by 0 bases and J by 4 bases, leaving 14 bases between them. CDR3 length: 16 amino acids. The CDR3 coding sequence is TGTGCCAGCAGCTTAGCTATTATTGGGGGCGCAGATACGCAGTATTTT. This codes for CASSLAIIGGADTQYF.

This clonotype was counted between two and nine times. This sequence joins TRBV12-3 or TRBV12-4 and TRBJ1-2; 9 bases are a match to TRBD1. The trim removed 7 bases at V and 7 bases at J, leaving 16 bases unmatched. This CDR3 is built from 16 residues. CDR3 coding DNA: TGTGCCAGCACCCTGGGGCCTTCAACAGGGGGCTCTGGCTACACCTTC. This encodes CASTLGPSTGGSGYTF.

The chain employs TRBV12-3 or TRBV12-4 and TRBJ2-1; D is unresolved. The CDR3 runs to 10 residues. V was shortened by 6 bases and J by 8 bases, with 5 bases between the two germline ends. DNA of the CDR3: TGTGCCAGCAGCGTCGATGAGCAGTTCTTC. It codes for CASSVDEQFF.

The chain has TRBV28 and TRBJ1-1, with TRBD1 matching over 7 bases. The trim removed 3 bases at V and 6 bases at J, leaving 4 bases unmatched. The CDR3 is 13 residues long. In germline, CDR1 is MDHEN, CDR2 SYDVKM. The CDR3 DNA is TGTGCCAGCAGTTTCCAGGGGGGACCTGAAGCTTTCTTT. Its protein is CASSFQGGPEAFF.

Only a few counts were recorded for this clonotype. This rearrangement joins TRBV5-6 to TRBJ2-5; 7 bases agree with TRBD2. Germline loops: CDR1 SGHDT, CDR2 YYEEEE. Trimming cost V 4 bases and J 6 bases; bases outside gene matches: 9. This CDR3 spans 14 amino acids. The CDR3, as DNA: TGTGCCAGCAGCCCGTGGGGAGGGGCGAAGACCCAGTACTTC. Translated: CASSPWGGAKTQYF.

This clonotype was seen repeatedly, ten times or more. V gene TRBV23-1 combines with J gene TRBJ2-7; TRBD1 is a possible D gene (5 bases). TRBV23-1 is noted as an ORF with a role that remains uncertain. V gave up 0 bases and J gave up 2 bases, with 11 bases separating them. This CDR3 comprises 15 residues. CDR3 amino acids: CASSQSRGKAYEQYF. The DNA for the CDR3 is TGCGCCAGCAGTCAATCAAGGGGAAAGGCCTACGAGCAGTACTTC.

In this sample, this clonotype turned up a few times. This chain uses TRBV20-1 with TRBJ1-1; TRBD1 matches at 8 bases. Losses at the gene ends were 3 bases for V and 1 base for J; bases not matched to a gene: 7. CDR3 length: 15 amino acids. Germline V gene data show CDR1 as DFQATT and CDR2 as SNEGSKA (reference sequence). The CDR3 DNA follows: TGCAGTGCTAGTCAGGTGGACAGGGCGAACACTGAAGCTTTCTTT. This codes for CSASQVDRANTEAFF.

The V and J genes are TRBV6-6 and TRBJ1-5; the D gene is possibly TRBD1 (5 bases). The CDR3 runs to 12 residues. The germline V gene encodes CDR1 MNHNY and CDR2 SVGAGI (reference sequence). V lost 7 bases and J 4 bases, leaving 8 bases between the germline ends. DNA of the CDR3: TGTGCCAGCACGGGGCGGAATCAGCCCCAGCATTTT. This sequence encodes CASTGRNQPQHF.

This clonotype was seen only a few times. J is TRBJ1-2 and V is TRBV12-3 or TRBV12-4; D is undetermined. The CDR3 extends over 12 amino acids. V was pared by 5 bases and J by 1 base, with 5 bases between. DNA of the CDR3: TGTGCCAGCAGTCCCCATAACTATGGCTACACCTTC. Translated, it gives CASSPHNYGYTF.

Only a few counts were recorded for this clonotype. The chain has TRBV19 and TRBJ2-7; D is ambiguous. The CDR3 totals 13 residues. Germline-derived CDR1 and CDR2 are LNHDA and SQIVND (reference sequence). Trimming removed 3 bases from V and 0 bases from J, with 6 bases in between. CDR3 in DNA: TGTGCCAGTAGTATTGGCAGCTCCTACGAGCAGTACTTC. Translation: CASSIGSSYEQYF.

This clonotype occurred a few times. V and J are TRBV7-9 and TRBJ2-1, with D uncertain. V was pared by 2 bases and J by 5 bases, with 7 bases between. The CDR3 spans 13 residues. CDR1 and CDR2 (germline): SEHNR, FQNEAQ (reference sequence). The CDR3, as DNA: TGTGCCAGCAGCTTAAACGAGAACAATGAGCAGTTCTTC. Protein: CASSLNENNEQFF.